This T cell receptor (beta chain) was retrieved from a study of blood T cell repertoires in COVID-19. As for the study in general: Specimens from acute and convalescent COVID-19 originated in the United States, Italy and Spain.

The data were produced by immunoSEQ multiplex PCR, yet TCRdb's version contains in-frame clones alone and is incomplete. The repertoire has about 190,000 clones, around nine tenths of them found once; the top ten carry 3.5% to 4.5%. This CDR3 region has 16 residues. CDR1 and CDR2 from the germline V gene are SGHNT and YYREEE (reference sequence). V gave up 3 bases and J gave up 2 bases, with 17 bases separating them. This chain uses TRBV5-4 with TRBJ1-1, with D perhaps matching TRBD1 (5 bases). The sample taken for sequencing was peripheral blood. This receptor was obtained from a human donor in a cohort sampled during active COVID-19. The CDR3 region has the DNA TGTGCCAGCAGCTCCGTAGGAGCGCAGGGAAACACTGAAGCTTTCTTT. It yields the protein CASSSVGAQGNTEAFF.